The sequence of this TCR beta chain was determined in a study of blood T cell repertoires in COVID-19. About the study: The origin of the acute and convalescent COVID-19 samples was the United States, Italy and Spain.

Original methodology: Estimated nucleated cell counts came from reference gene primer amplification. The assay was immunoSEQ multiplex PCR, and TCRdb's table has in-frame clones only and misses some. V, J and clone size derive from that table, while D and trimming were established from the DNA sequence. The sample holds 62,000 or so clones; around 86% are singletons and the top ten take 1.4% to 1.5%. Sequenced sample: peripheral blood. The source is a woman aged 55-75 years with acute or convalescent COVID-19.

Here the CDR3 DNA reads TGTGCCAGCAGCCCCGACCTGGGAGCGGGAGGATGGTTCTTC. Amino acid sequence: CASSPDLGAGGWFF. The chain is built from TRBV3-1 (or the pseudogene TRBV3-2) and TRBJ2-1; 9 positions agree with TRBD2. Germline CDR1 LGHDT, CDR2 YNNKEL (reference sequence). The length of the CDR3 is 14 residues. J was trimmed by 15 bases and V by 4 bases; bases with no gene match: 13.